The 28 T cell receptor beta chains listed next were all sequenced from one sample in a study of shared clonotypes between healthy human individuals. This table comes from immunoSEQ multiplex PCR, and its TCRdb copy is limited to in-frame clones, with some not included. Among 2.3 million or so clones, over 90% were seen once, and the ten largest hold about 0.39%. The sequenced material came from naive CD4+ T cells from PBMCs. The sample's subset: CD45RA+ positively selected. Receptors originate from a man aged 18 to 35 in good health. Some clones in this sample may be carry-over from other donors' samples.

The chain couples TRBV7-8 to TRBJ2-3; D possibly corresponds to TRBD1 (5 bases). This CDR3 comprises 14 residues. CDR1 and CDR2 from the germline V gene are SGHVS and FQNEAQ. Trimming pared 2 bases from V and 1 base from J, leaving 7 bases between. The chain's CDR3 is CASSLQTGTDTQYF. Written as DNA, the CDR3 is TGTGCCAGCAGCTTACAGACAGGCACAGATACGCAGTATTTT.

The chain employs TRBV21-1 and TRBJ1-1; TRBD1 is the table's D call, not checked against the DNA. TRBV21-1 is annotated as a pseudogene. CDR3 length: 22 amino acids. CDR3 amino acids: CARLRPPLGPESKGQGVTEAFF. The CDR3 DNA is TGTGCCAGACTCCGCCCCCCTCTCGGTCCAGAATCAAAAGGACAGGGAGTTACTGAAGCTTTCTTT.

V usage is TRBV7-2 and J usage is TRBJ2-3; 7 bases match TRBD2. With V trimmed by 5 bases and J by 4 bases, 6 bases remained unmatched. The CDR3 loop spans 14 amino acids. CDR1 is SGHTA and CDR2 is FQGNSA in the germline V gene. The CDR3 nucleotides are TGTGCCAGCAGCCAGAACCGGGGGGCAGATACGCAGTATTTT. The encoded protein is CASSQNRGADTQYF.

This chain links TRBV4-2 with TRBJ1-4; no definite D call. This CDR3 has 16 amino acids. Germline V gene sequence: CDR1 LGHNA, CDR2 YNFKEQ. Trimming pared 0 bases from V and 0 bases from J, leaving 8 bases between. CDR3 nucleotide sequence: TGTGCCAGCAGCCAAGATAGTAGAACAACTAATGAAAAACTGTTTTTT. Its translation: CASSQDSRTTNEKLFF.

The chain recombines TRBV5-1 with TRBJ2-3; D is possibly TRBD2 (6 bases). This CDR3 has 15 residues. Looked up from germline, CDR1 is SGHRS and CDR2 is YFSETQ. Trimming stripped 7 bases from V and 0 bases from J, with 15 bases between. The CDR3 DNA is TGCGCCAGCGCTCGCGCCGCGGGGAGCACAGATACGCAGTATTTT. Residues: CASARAAGSTDTQYF.

This chain uses TRBV5-1 with TRBJ2-7, with D hard to call. The length of the CDR3 is 13 residues. V dropped 2 bases and J dropped 5 bases, with 11 bases sitting between them. CDR1 is SGHRS and CDR2 is YFSETQ in the germline V gene. CDR3 residues: CASSFGGMDEQYF. In nucleotides, the CDR3 is TGCGCCAGCAGCTTTGGTGGTATGGACGAGCAGTACTTC.

This chain joins TRBV29-1 and TRBJ2-7; 7 bases fit TRBD2. CDR3 size: 14 residues. CDR1 is SQVTM and CDR2 is ANQGSEA in the germline V gene. After removal of 5 bases from V and 1 base from J, the junction contained 8 bases not matched to a gene. The CDR3 DNA is TGCAGCGTTAGGGCCTCCGGGGGGTCCTACGAGCAGTACTTC. Encoded protein: CSVRASGGSYEQYF.

The chain links TRBV5-1 to TRBJ2-7; no clear D. This CDR3 has 15 amino acids. The V gene lost 0 bases and the J gene lost 2 bases, with 12 bases spanning the gap. The germline gives CDR1 SGHRS, CDR2 YFSETQ. The CDR3 sequence: CASSLVLGRPYEQYF. CDR3 sequence (DNA): TGCGCCAGCAGCTTGGTTTTAGGACGGCCCTACGAGCAGTACTTC.

The chain uses TRBV29-1 and TRBJ2-7; a possible D gene is TRBD1 (7 bases). The CDR3 is 14 residues long. In germline, CDR1 is SQVTM, CDR2 ANQGSEA. Trimming stripped 4 bases from V and 3 bases from J, with 16 bases between. As DNA, the CDR3 is TGCAGCGTTGTGGACTTCCAGGGGGGCTACGAGCAGTACTTC. Protein product: CSVVDFQGGYEQYF.

The chain couples TRBV28 to TRBJ1-2, with a tentative D call TRBD1 (6 bases). Germline assignment: CDR1 MDHEN and CDR2 SYDVKM. The CDR3 consists of 13 residues. V gave up 5 bases and J gave up 9 bases, with 16 bases separating them. The CDR3 DNA follows: TGTGCCAGCAGTACGACAGGTGTTGCGCGCTACACCTTC. It is translated as CASSTTGVARYTF.

This sequence joins TRBV15 and TRBJ2-6, with 8 bases aligning to TRBD2. There are 15 residues in the CDR3. The V and J ends lost 1 base and 6 bases, in that order; junction bases with no gene match: 2. CDR1 LNHNV and CDR2 YYDKDF come from the germline V gene (reference sequence). The CDR3 nucleotides are TGTGCCACCAGCAGAGGGCGGGGGGAGGCCAACGTCCTGACTTTC. Translating gives CATSRGRGEANVLTF.

This sequence joins TRBV28 and TRBJ1-1, with D perhaps matching TRBD1 (5 bases). This CDR3 spans 14 amino acids. Germline V lookup: CDR1 MDHEN, CDR2 SYDVKM. V shed 6 bases and J shed 0 bases, with 11 bases lying between them. This CDR3 reads CASRRDGLNTEAFF. CDR3 bases: TGTGCCAGCAGACGGGACGGACTGAACACTGAAGCTTTCTTT.

This clone occurred once. V usage is TRBV5-1 and J usage is TRBJ1-2; D is uncertain. V lost 2 bases, J lost 6 bases, and 14 bases lay in between. In germline, CDR1 is SGHRS, CDR2 YFSETQ. The CDR3 is 14 residues long. CDR3 bases: TGCGCCAGCAGCTTAAGCGCCGTGGGCAATGGCTACACCTTC. It translates to CASSLSAVGNGYTF.

The V and J genes are TRBV7-2 and TRBJ2-3; 9 bases agree with TRBD2. CDR3 length: 15 residues. V shed 5 bases and J 6 bases; nucleotides not matched to a gene: 9. Looked up from germline, CDR1 is SGHTA and CDR2 is FQGNSA. The CDR3 sequence: CASSPRTSAWDTQYF. The CDR3 nucleotides are TGTGCCAGCAGCCCTCGGACTAGCGCATGGGATACGCAGTATTTT.

V gene TRBV6-6 combines with J gene TRBJ1-5; unclear D gene. The ends were cut back, 2 bases at V and 3 bases at J, with 11 bases in the middle. The CDR3 is 15 amino acids. In germline, CDR1 is MNHNY, CDR2 SVGAGI (reference sequence). CDR3 sequence (DNA): TGTGCCAGCAGTTACCCTCCACAGTTCAATCAGCCCCAGCATTTT. This gives the protein CASSYPPQFNQPQHF.

The V gene is TRBV28, the J gene TRBJ1-5, with D possibly being TRBD1 (5 bases). The CDR3 runs to 15 residues. Between the trimmed V and J ends, which lost 6 bases and 7 bases, there was a span of 19 bases. Germline V gene sequence: CDR1 MDHEN, CDR2 SYDVKM. CDR3 sequence (DNA): TGTGCCAGCAGCAGCCCCGGCAGGGTAGACCAGCCCCAGCATTTT. Its protein is CASSSPGRVDQPQHF.

The CDR3: CASSGWTGLGYNEQFF. The CDR3 coding sequence is TGTGCCAGCAGCGGTTGGACAGGGTTGGGGTACAATGAGCAGTTCTTC. The genes are TRBV7-8 and TRBJ2-1; TRBD1 matches 8 bases. The CDR3 has 16 amino acids. Germline CDR1 and CDR2: SGHVS and FQNEAQ. Losses at the gene ends were 5 bases for V and 4 bases for J; bases not matched to a gene: 10.

With regard to this clone: This sample includes further DNA sequences coding for the same CDR3. V is TRBV2 and J is TRBJ2-1; no firm D call. V dropped 8 bases and J dropped 4 bases, with 6 bases sitting between them. CDR1 and CDR2 from the germline V gene are SNHLY and FYNNEI. The CDR3 runs to 11 residues. For the CDR3, the DNA is TGTGCCAGCCTGCTGTACAATGAGCAGTTCTTC. As protein: CASLLYNEQFF.

The V gene is TRBV27, the J gene TRBJ2-7; 7 nucleotides line up with TRBD2. This CDR3 region has 14 residues. The germline gives CDR1 MNHEY, CDR2 SMNVEV (reference sequence). V was pared by 7 bases and J by 4 bases, with 10 bases of the junction left unmatched. Written as DNA, the CDR3 is TGTGCCAGCACCGCTAGCGGTCCTTTTTACGAGCAGTACTTC. Its translation: CASTASGPFYEQYF.

The gene calls are TRBV5-1 and TRBJ2-3, with D tentatively TRBD1 or TRBD2 (5 bases each). The V gene's germline CDR1 is SGHRS and CDR2 YFSETQ. This CDR3 contains 13 residues. The germline V and J ends were trimmed by 4 bases and 13 bases, with 19 bases remaining between them. This CDR3 reads CASSETGTRMEYF. The CDR3 bases are TGCGCCAGCAGCGAAACCGGGACCCGGATGGAGTATTTT.

The CDR3 spells CASSYDGTAGYTF. The DNA of the CDR3 is TGTGCCAGCAGTTATGACGGGACAGCCGGCTACACCTTC. The chain employs TRBV6-5 and TRBJ1-2; 7 nucleotides align to TRBD1. The CDR3 runs to 13 residues. The J segment lost 8 bases and the V segment lost 3 bases, leaving 6 bases of the junction unmatched. Germline assignment: CDR1 MNHEY and CDR2 SVGAGI.

J is TRBJ1-1 and V is TRBV5-1; TRBD1 might be the D (6 bases). This CDR3 contains 16 residues. Germline V gene sequence: CDR1 SGHRS, CDR2 YFSETQ. Trimming left V 2 bases short and J 0 bases short, with 14 bases between. The CDR3 sequence: CASSFDGGDMNTEAFF. The CDR3 region has the DNA TGCGCCAGCAGCTTCGACGGAGGGGACATGAACACTGAAGCTTTCTTT.

This clone was seen only a few times. This chain joins TRBV2 and TRBJ1-1; no definite D call. V was pared by 4 bases and J by 8 bases, with 11 bases between. This CDR3 region has 12 residues. In germline, CDR1 is SNHLY, CDR2 FYNNEI. CDR3 bases: TGTGCCAGCAGTGCGACCTCTTGGGAAGCTTTCTTT. Translated, it gives CASSATSWEAFF.

The CDR3: CASRGTGVKLFF. Written as DNA, the CDR3 is TGTGCCAGCAGAGGCACCGGGGTGAAACTGTTTTTT. This chain links TRBV5-5 with TRBJ1-4; D unresolved. There are 12 residues in the CDR3. Germline V gene sequence: CDR1 SGHKS, CDR2 YYEKEE (reference sequence). Trimming pared 5 bases from V and 11 bases from J, leaving 13 bases between.

The chain has TRBV9 and TRBJ2-5; D uncertain. Germline lookup yields CDR1 SGDLS and CDR2 YYNGEE. The CDR3 has 15 amino acids. Trimming cost V 1 base and J 0 bases, with 10 bases left between them. Here the CDR3 reads CASSVMGNYQETQYF. For the CDR3, the DNA is TGTGCCAGCAGCGTAATGGGAAACTACCAAGAGACCCAGTACTTC.

The chain recombines TRBV2 with TRBJ1-4, with D perhaps matching TRBD1 (5 bases). Per germline, CDR1 SNHLY and CDR2 FYNNEI. The CDR3 spans 15 residues. V was pared by 6 bases and J by 2 bases, with 13 bases between. The CDR3 region is CASRSGGLTNEKLFF. DNA of the CDR3: TGTGCCAGCAGATCGGGGGGTTTGACTAATGAAAAACTGTTTTTT.

This rearrangement joins TRBV21-1 to TRBJ2-7. TRBV21-1 constitutes a pseudogene. The CDR3 is made up of 15 amino acids. The CDR3 is CASSKRGVGCHEQYF. The DNA of the CDR3 is TGTGCCAGCAGCAAAAGAGGGGTCGGATGTCACGAGCAGTACTTC.

The rearrangement links TRBV4-1 to TRBJ1-4; maybe TRBD1 (6 bases). The CDR3 runs 14 residues. Germline CDR1 is MGHRA and CDR2 is YSYEKL. The germline V and J ends were trimmed by 1 base and 5 bases, with 8 bases remaining between them. The CDR3 region is CASSQAQGNEKLFF. DNA for the CDR3: TGCGCCAGCAGCCAAGCCCAGGGGAATGAAAAACTGTTTTTT.